This T cell receptor (beta chain) derives from a study of beta chain features in type 1 diabetes. Study-wide context: Fewer than 140,000,000 sorted cells were examined across all samples. Points from the study as a whole: Compared with healthy donors, patients appeared to share more similar naive, central memory and regulatory TCRB repertoires. There was a moderate but significant shortening of TCRB CDR3s in all four CD4+ subsets of Type 1 diabetes patients.

Trimming cost V 3 bases and J 1 base, with 6 bases left between them. Germline assignment: CDR1 SGHAT and CDR2 FQNNGV. The CDR3 spans 13 residues. In its sample, this clone was seen a few times. Its antigen remains unknown. Since a much larger clone is just one base distant, this may be a read error. As every portion of the isolated RNA was reverse transcribed, the sequencing read expressed TCRB transcripts. Data came from immunoSEQ multiplex PCR; TCRdb stores just in-frame clones and leaves some out. The table records 310,000 or so clones, approximately 9.7% of them present only once. The material sequenced was central memory CD4+ T cells from blood. V is TRBV11-2 and J is TRBJ1-1, with a weak D call TRBD1 (5 bases). The source is a man in his thirties or forties with type 1 diabetes. CDR3 residues: CASSLTENTEAFF. The CDR3, as DNA: TGTGCCAGCAGCTTGACAGAGAACACTGAAGCTTTCTTT.